Below, one T cell receptor beta chain is given with its context. Its antigen is still unknown. No per-base quality is available; no much larger clone lies one base away. Genomic DNA was isolated using the Qiagen DNeasy kit from unsorted PBMCs as well as from negatively selected CD4+ and CD8+ fractions. Amplification of TCR beta CDR3 regions was done by immunoSEQ multiplex PCR with primers that anneal to V and J segments. Amplification bias was minimized using a synthetic immune receptor repertoire, and residual bias was removed computationally after sequencing. The authors' pipeline ran thus. Repertoire diversity was quantified as the Shannon entropy index using custom Python scripts. Unsorted, CD4+ and CD8+ repertoires were examined separately, except in combined analyses, for which CD4+ and CD8+ sequences were merged in silico. A clone was considered expanded if an increase in frequency of at least 2-fold after treatment relative to C1D1 was found, and a pseudocount of 0.5 was applied to clones undetected at baseline. Singleton clones were defined as clones with 0 or 1 copy at C1D1, and non-singleton clones were defined as clones with 2 or more copies. Clones expanded in unsorted samples were assigned a CD4+, CD8+ or unknown annotation through matching of protein sequences in sorted samples from the same patient. Wilcoxon tests on paired samples were used to test changes in diversity from C1D1 to C4D1. Imported from immuneACCESS, the table was reduced by TCRdb to in-frame sequences with V and J called. These copies leave out some clones; in studies compared against another copy, an unresolved V gene accounts for under half, and the cause of the remainder is not known. For V, J and clone size, that table is used; D and trimming come from the DNA. This sample lists nearly 55,000 clones; roughly 80% were detected once. The ten top clones hold less than 20% of the sample.

The cysteine opens and the phenylalanine closes a CDR3 of 16 amino acids. Here the CDR3 DNA is all that survives: 48 bases in frame from base 1. CDR1 LGHNA and CDR2 YSLEER were looked up in the germline V gene. V gives up 0 bases and J gives up 1 base, and the segment between their germline ends measures 12 bases. The record originates from a study of PD-1 blockade in classical Hodgkin lymphoma (dated by TCRdb to between 2020 and 2021). With respect to the entire study: Nivolumab dosing was 3 mg/kg intravenously every 2 weeks, continuing until either disease progression or unacceptable toxicity. The study used CyTOF and TCR beta sequencing to define a peripheral blood immune signature of response to PD-1 blockade in classical Hodgkin lymphoma.

The investigation overall reported the following: Among trial patients, those achieving complete response had baseline diversity similar to that of newly diagnosed patients, while diversity was significantly lower in partial responders and progressors. CD4+ but not CD8+ TCR diversity rose significantly by C4D1 (p=0.0027 vs p=0.16), most apparent in complete responders (p=0.02). The study was limited to a single clinical trial cohort, and causes of repertoire differences, possibly disease activity or prior therapy, remained undefined. Baseline TCR diversity was reported to be lower in newly diagnosed patients than in healthy donors, and even lower in relapsed/refractory patients. Patients starting nivolumab less than 1 year after ASCT had lower diversity and were excluded from later analyses to avoid confounding by immune reconstitution.

The time point label, as the study defines it: cycle 1 day 1 (C1D1), immediately before nivolumab initiation. Every trial patient had relapsed after autologous stem cell transplantation, and cohorts A, B and C differed in prior brentuximab vedotin exposure. The trial cohort was composed of approximately 56 patients with relapsed/refractory classical Hodgkin lymphoma, for whom complete response, partial response or progressive disease was recorded as best overall response. In the multi-cohort phase II CheckMate 205 trial, trial patients received single-agent nivolumab. An independent review committee assessed best overall response using the 2007 International Working Group response criteria. PBMCs from the trial were collected at three points: immediately before nivolumab initiation (C1D1), and during therapy at cycle 2 day 1 and cycle 4 day 1. Peripheral blood was collected in 8 mL Vacutainer Cell Preparation Tubes, from which PBMCs were isolated by centrifugation and then cryopreserved.

In this chain, TRBV4-3 is recombined with TRBJ2-5; possibly the D gene is TRBD1, per 6 matching bases. The material sequenced was peripheral blood mononuclear cells (PBMCs), taken at baseline. This TCR derives from a human donor with classical Hodgkin lymphoma. For the CDR3, the sequence is CASSQDGRGSQETQYF. The DNA is as follows: TGCGCCAGCAGCCAAGACGGCAGGGGCTCCCAAGAGACCCAGTACTTC.